A single sample is the source of the 17 T cell receptor beta chains below, sequenced in a study of cytomegalovirus exposure and HLA in healthy donors. With 60 Vbeta and 13 Jbeta primers, the PCR was carried out. Produced via immunoSEQ multiplex PCR; TCRdb's table is partial and in-frame only. The sample has more than 150,000 clones, roughly 79% seen once. Source material: PBMCs. Receptor source: a man between 40 and 49 years old in good health and CMV-seronegative.

The table lists this clone with a count of one. The chain links TRBV7-9 to TRBJ2-7; 14 bases are shared with TRBD2. In germline, CDR1 is SEHNR, CDR2 FQNEAQ (reference sequence). J gave up 6 bases and V 5 bases, and 12 bases lay outside the gene matches. The CDR3 loop spans 17 amino acids. In nucleotides, the CDR3 is TGTGCCAGCAGCCCTAACCCGGGACTAGCGGGAGTGAGCGAGCAGTACGTC. Translating gives CASSPNPGLAGVSEQYV.

The rearrangement uses TRBV11-3 and TRBJ2-3, with D possibly matching TRBD1 (6 bases). Germline CDR1 and CDR2: SGHNT and YENEEA. The CDR3 runs 15 residues. Trimming took off 5 bases at V and 0 bases at J, with 12 bases between the two ends. CDR3 protein: CASSERDTSTDTQYF. Written as DNA, the CDR3 is TGTGCCAGCAGCGAGAGGGACACAAGCACAGATACGCAGTATTTT.

J is TRBJ1-1 and V is TRBV20-1, with D possibly being TRBD1 (6 bases). CDR1 and CDR2 (germline): DFQATT, SNEGSKA (reference sequence). The CDR3 loop spans 10 amino acids. The V end was cut by 3 bases, the J end by 10 bases, with 9 bases between. The CDR3 loop reads CSASRDIAFF. CDR3 DNA: TGCAGTGCTAGCCGGGACATAGCTTTCTTT.

This chain joins TRBV6-1 and TRBJ2-3, with 13 bases fitting TRBD2. CDR3 length: 17 residues. CDR1 and CDR2 from the germline V gene are MNHNS and SASEGT. The V and J ends lost 1 base and 5 bases, in that order; junction bases with no gene match: 6. The CDR3 protein is CASSEGTSGSTEDTQYF. CDR3 DNA: TGTGCCAGCAGTGAAGGGACTAGCGGGAGTACTGAAGATACGCAGTATTTT.

The chain links TRBV5-4 to TRBJ2-5, with 8 bases lining up with TRBD2. CDR3 length equals 16 residues. Trimming took 3 bases from V and 2 from J; bases not matched to a gene: 9. Germline V gene sequence: CDR1 SGHNT, CDR2 YYREEE (reference sequence). CDR3 coding DNA: TGTGCCAGCAGCTGGGGGGCGGGGGGCGATCAAGAGACCCAGTACTTC. Its translation: CASSWGAGGDQETQYF. The variable domain in full, completed from reference TRBV5-4 and TRBJ2-5, reads ETGVTQSPTHLIKTRGQQVTLRCSSQSGHNTVSWYQQALGQGPQFIFQYYREEENGRGNFPPRFSGLQFPNYSSELNVNALELDDSALYLCASSWGAGGDQETQYFGPGTRLLVL.

V usage is TRBV28 and J usage is TRBJ2-7, with D perhaps TRBD2 (5 bases). Trimming pared 6 bases from V and 4 bases from J, leaving 16 bases between. This CDR3 spans 14 amino acids. Per germline, CDR1 MDHEN and CDR2 SYDVKM. The CDR3 loop is CASRSEGKGYEQYF. CDR3 in DNA: TGTGCCAGCAGGAGTGAGGGAAAAGGGTACGAGCAGTACTTC. The whole variable domain, filled in from reference TRBV28 and TRBJ2-7, reads DVKVTQSSRYLVKRTGEKVFLECVQDMDHENMFWYRQDPGLGLRLIYFSYDVKMKEKGDIPEGYSVSREKKERFSLILESASTNQTSMYLCASRSEGKGYEQYFGPGTRLTVT.

The chain combines TRBV6-6 with TRBJ2-4, with 8 nucleotides matching TRBD2. This CDR3 contains 15 residues. V was clipped by 2 bases and J by 3 bases; unmatched bases: 3. CDR1 and CDR2 from the germline V gene are MNHNY and SVGAGI (reference sequence). DNA for the CDR3: TGTGCCAGCAGTTACGGAAGCGGGGGCAAAAACATTCAGTACTTC. This encodes CASSYGSGGKNIQYF.

V is TRBV11-2 and J is TRBJ2-1; D uncertain. V was clipped by 5 bases and J by 6 bases, with 8 bases between them. This CDR3 is 12 amino acids long. From germline, CDR1 is SGHAT and CDR2 FQNNGV. CDR3 nucleotides: TGTGCCAGCAGCCTCTTAGTCAATGAGCAGTTCTTC. Translated: CASSLLVNEQFF. Drawing the rest from reference TRBV11-2 and TRBJ2-1, the complete variable domain is EAGVAQSPRYKIIEKRQSVAFWCNPISGHATLYWYQQILGQGPKLLIQFQNNGVVDDSQLPKDRFSAERLKGVDSTLKIQPAKLEDSAVYLCASSLLVNEQFFGPGTRLTVL.

The J gene is TRBJ2-3, the V gene TRBV5-1; 8 nucleotides align to TRBD2. Germline V CDR1 and CDR2: SGHRS, YFSETQ. The J segment lost 6 bases and the V segment lost 1 base, leaving 7 bases of the junction unmatched. CDR3 size: 15 residues. In nucleotides, the CDR3 is TGCGCCAGCAGCTTGACGGCGGGAGGTGGCGATACGCAGTATTTT. Translating gives CASSLTAGGGDTQYF.

This rearrangement joins TRBV9 to TRBJ1-5, with D possibly TRBD1 on 5 matching bases. The CDR3 is 15 residues long. Trimming cost V 0 bases and J 7 bases, with 14 bases left between them. The germline V gene encodes CDR1 SGDLS and CDR2 YYNGEE. CDR3 protein: CASSVGGESWQPQHF. In DNA, the CDR3 is TGTGCCAGCAGCGTAGGGGGGGAATCCTGGCAGCCCCAGCATTTT.

The chain recombines TRBV19 with TRBJ2-7, with 10 bases aligning to TRBD2. Germline V CDR1 and CDR2: LNHDA, SQIVND (reference sequence). The junction had 7 bases not matched to a gene; V was cut back by 5 bases and J by 3 bases. The CDR3 is 15 amino acids. In DNA, the CDR3 is TGTGCCAGTAGTCAAAGGCCTAGCGGGAGCTACGAGCAGTACTTC. As protein: CASSQRPSGSYEQYF.

The chain combines TRBV9 with TRBJ2-7, with a tentative D call TRBD1 (6 bases). The CDR3 totals 14 residues. Germline loops: CDR1 SGDLS, CDR2 YYNGEE. V was cut by 2 bases and J by 0 bases, with 9 bases left in between. CDR3 sequence reads: CASSVTGSSYEQYF. CDR3 coding DNA: TGTGCCAGCAGCGTCACAGGGAGCTCCTACGAGCAGTACTTC.

This clone occurred a few times. The chain is built from TRBV5-1 and TRBJ2-7; 9 nucleotides match TRBD2. This CDR3 is 15 amino acids long. Looked up from germline, CDR1 is SGHRS and CDR2 is YFSETQ. V gave up 0 bases and J gave up 3 bases; unmatched junction bases: 4. The CDR3 region has the DNA TGCGCCAGCAGCTTGGAGGCTAGCGGGGTCTACGAGCAGTACTTC. Its protein product is CASSLEASGVYEQYF.

CDR3 loop: CASTRDKGEQYV. Written as DNA, the CDR3 is TGTGCCAGCACCCGGGACAAGGGCGAGCAGTACGTC. V and J are TRBV5-6 and TRBJ2-7, with a tentative D call TRBD1 (6 bases). V lost 6 bases to trimming and J lost 6 bases, with 13 bases between them. This CDR3 is built from 12 residues. Germline CDR1 SGHDT, CDR2 YYEEEE.

The CDR3 DNA reads TGTGCCAGCAGAGCCGTCAACTATGGCTACACCTTC. Its protein product is CASRAVNYGYTF. The genes are TRBV6-5 and TRBJ1-2; D is unresolved. V lost 6 bases to trimming and J lost 2 bases, with 7 bases between them. Looked up from germline, CDR1 is MNHEY and CDR2 is SVGAGI. This CDR3 contains 12 residues.

Only one count was recorded for this clone. This chain connects TRBV28 to TRBJ2-7; 8 positions agree with TRBD2. Per germline, CDR1 MDHEN and CDR2 SYDVKM. J lost 3 bases, V lost 6 bases, and 10 bases had no gene match. The CDR3 length is 15 residues. In DNA, the CDR3 is TGTGCCAGCAGGTTCGGGGGGGCGACAGGCTACGAGCAGTACGTC. Translating gives CASRFGGATGYEQYV.

For this clone: Other DNA variants within this sample encode the same CDR3. The chain employs TRBV6-1 and TRBJ2-5, with 7 bases fitting TRBD2. The CDR3 length is 13 residues. V lost 3 bases to trimming and J lost 2 bases; unmatched junction nucleotides: 0. Germline CDR1 is MNHNS and CDR2 is SASEGT. CDR3 DNA sequence: TGTGCCAGCAGTGAGCGGGGGCAAGAGACCCAGTACTTC. Its translation: CASSERGQETQYF.